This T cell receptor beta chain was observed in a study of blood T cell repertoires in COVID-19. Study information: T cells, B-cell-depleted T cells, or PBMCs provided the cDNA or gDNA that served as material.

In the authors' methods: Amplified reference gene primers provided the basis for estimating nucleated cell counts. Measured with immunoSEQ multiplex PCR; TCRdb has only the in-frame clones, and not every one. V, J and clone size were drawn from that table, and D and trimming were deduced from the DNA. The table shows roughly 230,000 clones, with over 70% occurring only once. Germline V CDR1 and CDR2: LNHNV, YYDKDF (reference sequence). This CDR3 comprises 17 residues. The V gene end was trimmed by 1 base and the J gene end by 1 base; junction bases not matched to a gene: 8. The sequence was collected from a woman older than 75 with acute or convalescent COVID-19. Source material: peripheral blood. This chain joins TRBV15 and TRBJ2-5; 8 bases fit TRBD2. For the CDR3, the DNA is TGTGCCACCAGCAGAGGACCCCCGGCGGGGGGCCAAGAGACCCAGTACTTC. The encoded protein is CATSRGPPAGGQETQYF.